The 32 T cell receptor beta chains reported below all come from one sample, sequenced in a study of T cells in Graves' hyperthyroidism and ophthalmopathy. Amplification of TCR beta CDR3 regions used RNA as the template. Initially, a first-round RT-PCR of the TCR CDR3 employed the HTBI primer set. TCRdb re-derived calls from the multiplex PCR reads in MiXCR, one entry per CDR3 protein. Of some 420,000 distinct CDR3 sequences in the sample, roughly 15% were seen once. The sequenced sample consisted of blood. The receptors originated from a woman aged 18-29 years with Graves' hyperthyroidism.

The J gene is TRBJ1-6, the V gene TRBV28; 7 bases line up with TRBD1. V shed 4 bases, J shed 9 bases, and the junction held 9 bases outside the gene matches. Per the germline V gene, CDR1 is MDHEN and CDR2 is SYDVKM. The CDR3 runs to 15 residues. The CDR3, as DNA: TGTGCCAGCAGTTCCTTCACAGGGGAGTCTTCACCCCTCCACTTT. Translating gives CASSSFTGESSPLHF. The complete variable domain, with remaining parts taken from reference TRBV28 and TRBJ1-6, reads DVKVTQSSRYLVKRTGEKVFLECVQDMDHENMFWYRQDPGLGLRLIYFSYDVKMKEKGDIPEGYSVSREKKERFSLILESASTNQTSMYLCASSSFTGESSPLHFGNGTRLTVT.

This clonotype was counted between two and nine times. Mismatch with germline at one junction end may stem from a read error. The CDR3 bases are TGTGCCAGCAGTTACTCGGGAGGACAAGGGACCCAGTACTTC. Its translation: CASSYSGGQGTQYF. V gene TRBV6-2 or TRBV6-3 combines with J gene TRBJ2-5, with a possible D match to TRBD2 (6 bases). CDR1 MNHEY and CDR2 SVGEGT come from the germline V gene. The CDR3 runs 14 residues.

This clonotype appeared many times. The rearrangement joins TRBV3-1 to TRBJ1-1; D unclear. The CDR3 covers 14 residues. Germline V CDR1 and CDR2: LGHDT, YNNKEL (reference sequence). Trimming cost V 1 base and J 9 bases, with 15 bases left between them. The CDR3 coding sequence is TGTGCCAGCAGCCAAGCTATGATGGGTCGGAAAGCTTTCTTT. Residues: CASSQAMMGRKAFF.

This clonotype was found a few times. The chain couples TRBV5-4 to TRBJ2-1; 7 bases agree with TRBD1. Germline loops: CDR1 SGHNT, CDR2 YYREEE (reference sequence). V lost 4 bases to trimming and J lost 8 bases; unmatched junction nucleotides: 12. The CDR3 runs 15 residues. The CDR3 region has the DNA TGTGCCAGCAGCCGACCGGGACAGTCAAGGGATGAGCAGTTCTTC. Its translation: CASSRPGQSRDEQFF. The full variable domain, rest sourced from reference TRBV5-4 and TRBJ2-1, is ETGVTQSPTHLIKTRGQQVTLRCSSQSGHNTVSWYQQALGQGPQFIFQYYREEENGRGNFPPRFSGLQFPNYSSELNVNALELDDSALYLCASSRPGQSRDEQFFGPGTRLTVL.

This clonotype appeared many times. This chain joins TRBV28 and TRBJ2-5, with D possibly TRBD1 on 6 matching bases. CDR3 size: 16 residues. Trimming took off 1 base at V and 1 base at J, with 13 bases between the two ends. In germline, CDR1 is MDHEN, CDR2 SYDVKM. The CDR3 sequence is CASSLSMRTVQETQYF. CDR3 nucleotide sequence: TGTGCCAGCAGTTTATCCATGAGGACAGTCCAAGAGACCCAGTACTTC.

This clonotype occurred many times. The genes are TRBV28 and TRBJ1-5, with D unresolved. V was cut by 7 bases and J by 2 bases, with 9 bases left in between. The germline V gene has CDR1 MDHEN and CDR2 SYDVKM. The CDR3 is made up of 13 amino acids. The CDR3: CASTQHRNQPQHF. DNA for the CDR3: TGTGCCAGCACCCAACACCGCAATCAGCCCCAGCATTTT.

The table lists this clonotype with a few counts. This may be a read error, as it is one base from a much larger clone. The chain combines TRBV28 with TRBJ1-4; D gene uncertain. The CDR3 loop spans 14 amino acids. Germline V CDR1 and CDR2: MDHEN, SYDVKM. CDR3 nucleotide sequence: TGTGCCAGCAGTTTCACCCCTGACGGTGAAAAACTGTCTTTT. This sequence encodes CASSFTPDGEKLSF.

The rearrangement uses TRBV2 and TRBJ2-7; TRBD1 is a possible D gene (7 bases). CDR1 is SNHLY, CDR2 FYNNEI, per germline. The CDR3 is 10 residues long. The V end lost 8 bases, the J end lost 9 bases, and 11 bases lay between the germline ends. The CDR3 region is CASGGTAQYF. CDR3 DNA sequence: TGTGCCAGCGGGGGGACAGCGCAGTACTTC.

This clonotype was counted only a few times. V usage is TRBV9 and J usage is TRBJ2-2; 7 bases match TRBD2. Germline loops: CDR1 SGDLS, CDR2 YYNGEE. The CDR3 consists of 14 residues. Losses at the gene ends were 0 bases for V and 4 bases for J; bases not matched to a gene: 0. Here the CDR3 reads CASSVAGGTGELFF. The CDR3 coding sequence is TGTGCCAGCAGCGTAGCGGGGGGCACCGGGGAGCTGTTTTTT.

This clonotype was detected many times. The chain joins TRBV10-3 to TRBJ2-7; 7 bases fit TRBD1. The CDR3 spans 14 residues. CDR1 and CDR2 from the germline V gene are ENHRY and SYGVKD. Germline trimming cut 10 bases from V and 0 bases from J; bases unmatched to any gene: 9. CDR3 region: CATNRDSASYEQYF. CDR3 in DNA: TGTGCCACCAACCGGGACAGTGCCTCCTACGAGCAGTACTTC.

This clonotype was detected many times. This sequence joins TRBV24-1 and TRBJ2-3, with TRBD1 identical over 9 bases. The CDR3 runs 17 residues. Germline loops: CDR1 KGHDR, CDR2 SFDVKD. V trimming: 0 bases; J trimming: 6 bases; junction bases outside the gene matches: 9. The CDR3 nucleotides read TGTGCCACCAGTGATTTGCGGGGACAGGGTTTGACGGATACGCAGTATTTT. This translates into CATSDLRGQGLTDTQYF.

This clonotype appeared a few times. The chain links TRBV5-1 to TRBJ2-3, with 9 positions matching TRBD2. CDR3 length: 16 amino acids. Germline V gene data show CDR1 as SGHRS and CDR2 as YFSETQ. V trimming: 4 bases; J trimming: 5 bases; junction bases outside the gene matches: 11. The CDR3 DNA follows: TGCGCCAGCAGCCCCGATAGCGGGAGTGCGGTAGATACGCAGTATTTT. It is translated as CASSPDSGSAVDTQYF. Full variable domain (outside the CDR3, taken from reference TRBV5-1 and TRBJ2-3): KAGVTQTPRYLIKTRGQQVTLSCSPISGHRSVSWYQQTPGQGLQFLFEYFSETQRNKGNFPGRFSGRQFSNSRSEMNVSTLELGDSALYLCASSPDSGSAVDTQYFGPGTRLTVL.

This clonotype was recorded at least ten times. For the CDR3, the DNA is TGCAGTGCTAGAAAGGGGGGACTGATGAACACTGAAGCTTTCTTT. Amino acids: CSARKGGLMNTEAFF. The J gene is TRBJ1-1, the V gene TRBV20-1, with TRBD1 as a possible D gene (6 bases). CDR3 length equals 15 residues. Germline V gives CDR1 DFQATT, CDR2 SNEGSKA (reference sequence). Trimming cost V 2 bases and J 0 bases, with 13 bases left between them.

This clonotype has a count of ten or more. The rearrangement joins TRBV12-3 or TRBV12-4 to TRBJ1-1; the match to TRBD1 covers 8 bases. This CDR3 has 14 amino acids. J lost 6 bases, V lost 4 bases, and 7 bases had no gene match. Written as DNA, the CDR3 is TGTGCCAGCAGTTACCGACAGGGGTTGGCTGAAGCTTTCTTT. Translated, it gives CASSYRQGLAEAFF.

This clonotype has a count of ten or more. V and J are TRBV30 and TRBJ2-7; no reliable D call. Germline V gives CDR1 GTSNPN, CDR2 SVGIG (reference sequence). The CDR3 totals 15 residues. The ends were cut back, 2 bases at V and 1 base at J, with 15 bases in the middle. CDR3 sequence reads: CAWSSPFQGSYEQYF. Here the CDR3 DNA reads TGTGCCTGGAGTAGTCCCTTCCAAGGTTCCTACGAGCAGTACTTC.

This clonotype was seen at least ten times. The J gene is TRBJ1-4, the V gene TRBV5-5; D gene unclear. Germline CDR1 is SGHKS and CDR2 is YYEKEE (reference sequence). The CDR3 is 15 residues long. The V end was cut by 1 base, the J end by 2 bases, with 9 bases between. CDR3 loop: CASSLSDMTNEKLFF. Here the CDR3 DNA reads TGTGCCAGCAGCTTGTCAGACATGACTAATGAAAAACTGTTTTTT.

This clonotype has ten or more counts. The chain is built from TRBV5-6 and TRBJ2-3; TRBD1 matches at 7 bases. CDR3 length: 14 amino acids. The ends lost 3 bases at V and 1 base at J; junction bases unmatched: 2. From germline, CDR1 is SGHDT and CDR2 YYEEEE. The CDR3 DNA sequence: TGTGCCAGCAGCTACGGGACAGGCACAGATACGCAGTATTTT. This encodes CASSYGTGTDTQYF. The full variable domain, rest sourced from reference TRBV5-6 and TRBJ2-3, is DAGVTQSPTHLIKTRGQQVTLRCSPKSGHDTVSWYQQALGQGPQFIFQYYEEEERQRGNFPDRFSGHQFPNYSSELNVNALLLGDSALYLCASSYGTGTDTQYFGPGTRLTVL.

V usage is TRBV3-1 and J usage is TRBJ1-3, with D perhaps TRBD1 (5 bases). Germline lookup yields CDR1 LGHDT and CDR2 YNNKEL (reference sequence). With 3 bases removed from V and 0 bases from J, the gap between germline ends came to 12 bases. This CDR3 is built from 16 residues. The CDR3 DNA is TGTGCCAGCAGCCAGCCAAGAGGGGACTCTGGAAACACCATATATTTT. Encoded protein: CASSQPRGDSGNTIYF.

This chain uses TRBV20-1 with TRBJ1-2; 10 nucleotides line up with TRBD1. V trimming: 6 bases; J trimming: 0 bases; junction bases outside the gene matches: 13. The CDR3 is 17 residues long. From germline, CDR1 is DFQATT and CDR2 SNEGSKA (reference sequence). The CDR3 nucleotides read TGCAGTGCAAGCTCCGGGACAGGGGTTCCTTCTAACTATGGCTACACCTTC. As protein: CSASSGTGVPSNYGYTF.

The sample holds many counts of this clonotype. The CDR3 sequence is CASSLLGSGDYGYTF. The CDR3 nucleotides are TGTGCCAGCAGTTTATTGGGCTCTGGAGACTATGGCTACACCTTC. The chain couples TRBV27 to TRBJ1-2; D remains ambiguous. This CDR3 spans 15 amino acids. The germline gives CDR1 MNHEY, CDR2 SMNVEV (reference sequence). With 1 base removed from V and 3 bases from J, the gap between germline ends came to 12 bases.

Ten or more counts support this clonotype. The V call is TRBV7-2, the J call TRBJ2-1, with D hard to call. Germline CDR1 is SGHTA and CDR2 is FQGNSA. The CDR3 has 11 residues. V shed 0 bases and J shed 10 bases, with 4 bases lying between them. DNA of the CDR3: TGTGCCAGCAGCTTAGCAATAGAGCAGTTCTTC. Translated: CASSLAIEQFF. Using reference TRBV7-2 and TRBJ2-1 for the parts outside the CDR3, the full variable domain is GAGVSQSPSNKVTEKGKDVELRCDPISGHTALYWYRQSLGQGLEFLIYFQGNSAPDKSGLPSDRFSAERTGGSVSTLTIQRTQQEDSAVYLCASSLAIEQFFGPGTRLTVL.

This clonotype was counted many times. This chain links TRBV28 with TRBJ2-7, with TRBD2 identical over 9 bases. The CDR3 has 15 residues. From germline, CDR1 is MDHEN and CDR2 SYDVKM. The J segment lost 2 bases and the V segment lost 1 base, leaving 3 bases of the junction unmatched. The chain's CDR3 is CASSLSREGPYEQYF. The CDR3 nucleotides read TGTGCCAGCAGTTTATCGCGGGAGGGCCCCTACGAGCAGTACTTC.

Only a few counts were recorded for this clonotype. The chain employs TRBV9 and TRBJ1-1, with D possibly being TRBD1 (5 bases). The V and J ends lost 0 bases and 9 bases respectively, with 27 bases between them. The CDR3 is 18 amino acids. Germline values: CDR1 SGDLS, CDR2 YYNGEE. CDR3 sequence: CASSVAEVPGPFIRKAFF. CDR3 DNA: TGTGCCAGCAGCGTAGCAGAGGTACCGGGACCATTTATAAGAAAAGCTTTCTTT.

This clonotype was picked up many times. The chain links TRBV2 to TRBJ2-4; D gene unclear. This CDR3 has 11 residues. The germline gives CDR1 SNHLY, CDR2 FYNNEI. Trimming took off 2 bases at V and 7 bases at J, with 3 bases between the two ends. DNA for the CDR3: TGTGCCAGCAGTGAACAGAACATTCAGTACTTC. It specifies CASSEQNIQYF.

This clonotype was seen ten or more times. The J gene is TRBJ2-1, the V gene TRBV27; D uncertain. From germline, CDR1 is MNHEY and CDR2 SMNVEV (reference sequence). With 6 bases removed from V and 0 bases from J, the gap between germline ends came to 27 bases. The CDR3 spans 20 residues. The CDR3 bases are TGTGCCAGCAGACGCCGGCTGGACGATCCGATGAAGAGCTCCTACAATGAGCAGTTCTTC. It yields the protein CASRRRLDDPMKSSYNEQFF.

This clonotype occurred many times. This sequence joins TRBV6-1 and TRBJ2-7; possible D gene TRBD1, 6 bases. CDR3 length: 12 amino acids. Trimming pared 6 bases from V and 3 bases from J, leaving 9 bases between. Germline V gene lookup returns CDR1 MNHNS and CDR2 SASEGT. In DNA form, the CDR3 reads TGTGCCAGCAGGCACAGGGACTACGAGCAGTACTTC. This encodes CASRHRDYEQYF.

There are a few counts of this clonotype. The rearrangement joins TRBV9 to TRBJ1-3; D is ambiguous. There are 15 residues in the CDR3. Germline CDR1 SGDLS, CDR2 YYNGEE. Trimming took 2 bases from V and 0 from J, leaving 9 bases between them. In nucleotides, the CDR3 is TGTGCCAGCAGCGTGGGCAGGCTCTCTGGAAACACCATATATTTT. Translating it yields CASSVGRLSGNTIYF. The whole variable domain, filled in from reference TRBV9 and TRBJ1-3, reads DSGVTQTPKHLITATGQRVTLRCSPRSGDLSVYWYQQSLDQGLQFLIQYYNGEERAKGNILERFSAQQFPDLHSELNLSSLELGDSALYFCASSVGRLSGNTIYFGEGSWLTVV.

This clonotype was observed at least ten times. The chain carries TRBV10-3 and TRBJ2-5; 8 nucleotides agree with TRBD1. Germline V gene lookup returns CDR1 ENHRY and CDR2 SYGVKD. The ends lost 4 bases at V and 5 bases at J; junction bases unmatched: 6. This CDR3 has 14 residues. The CDR3 DNA reads as TGTGCCATCAGTGTCGGACAGGGTGAGGAGACCCAGTACTTC. Its translation: CAISVGQGEETQYF.

This clonotype has a count of ten or more. This chain links TRBV11-1 with TRBJ2-1, with a possible D match to TRBD1 (6 bases). V lost 5 bases, J lost 3 bases, and 14 bases lay in between. Looked up from germline, CDR1 is SGHAT and CDR2 is FQDESV (reference sequence). This CDR3 has 15 amino acids. The CDR3 loop is CASSNHREGYNEQFF. The CDR3 coding sequence is TGTGCCAGCAGCAACCACAGGGAAGGCTACAATGAGCAGTTCTTC.

The table lists this clonotype with many counts. This chain joins TRBV7-9 and TRBJ2-7, with 9 bases lining up with TRBD2. V dropped 3 bases and J dropped 3; count of bases not matched to a gene: 9. Germline CDR1 is SEHNR and CDR2 is FQNEAQ (reference sequence). The CDR3 runs to 16 residues. In nucleotides, the CDR3 is TGTGCCAGCAGCTTCCCCGCGGGGCGGGAGGGCTACGAGCAGTACTTC. Its translation: CASSFPAGREGYEQYF.

This clonotype was counted ten times or more. The V and J genes are TRBV5-1 and TRBJ1-2, with D hard to call. Per the germline V gene, CDR1 is SGHRS and CDR2 is YFSETQ. V lost 0 bases and J 1 base, leaving 7 bases between the germline ends. There are 14 residues in the CDR3. CDR3 bases: TGCGCCAGCAGCTTGGGAACAGATAACTATGGCTACACCTTC. It translates to CASSLGTDNYGYTF.

The chain employs TRBV3-1 and TRBJ1-2; 12 bases are shared with TRBD1. The junction had 10 bases not matched to a gene; V was cut back by 6 bases and J by 8 bases. The CDR3 loop spans 15 amino acids. Germline assignment: CDR1 LGHDT and CDR2 YNNKEL (reference sequence). The CDR3 DNA sequence: TGTGCCAGCAGTAACCGGGACAGGGGGCGCAACGGCTACACCTTC. Translated: CASSNRDRGRNGYTF. The full variable domain, completed using reference TRBV3-1 and TRBJ1-2, is DTAVSQTPKYLVTQMGNDKSIKCEQNLGHDTMYWYKQDSKKFLKIMFSYNNKELIINETVPNRFSPKSPDKAHLNLHINSLELGDSAVYFCASSNRDRGRNGYTFGSGTRLTVV.